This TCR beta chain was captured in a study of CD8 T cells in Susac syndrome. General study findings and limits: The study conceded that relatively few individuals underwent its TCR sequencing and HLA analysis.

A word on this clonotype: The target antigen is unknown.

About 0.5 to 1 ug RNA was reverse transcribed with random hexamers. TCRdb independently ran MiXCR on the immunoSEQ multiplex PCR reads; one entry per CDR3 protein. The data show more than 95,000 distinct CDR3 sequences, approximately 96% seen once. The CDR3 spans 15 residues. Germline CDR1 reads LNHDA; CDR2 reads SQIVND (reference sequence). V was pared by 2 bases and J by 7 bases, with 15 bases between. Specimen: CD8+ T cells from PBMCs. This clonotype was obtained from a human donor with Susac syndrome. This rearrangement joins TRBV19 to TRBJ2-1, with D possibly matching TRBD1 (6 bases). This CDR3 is CASSISWGRVNEQFF. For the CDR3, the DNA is TGTGCCAGTAGTATATCCTGGGGGCGTGTAAATGAGCAGTTCTTC.